This TCR beta chain was identified in a study of Ad26.COV2.S vaccination and SARS-CoV-2 variants. Assay used: immunoSEQ multiplex PCR; TCRdb lists only in-frame clones, some missing. The table lists about 280,000 clones, approximately 87% of them singletons. This clone was counted only a few times. Indicated treatment: roughly 18 received Ad26.COV2.S at low or high dose, single or two shots; 5 received placebo; per-sample allocation not given. Sample collection was performed on day 63 after the first vaccine or placebo injection. The specimen was peripheral blood, collected in a trial of Ad26.COV2.S vaccine versus placebo. The clonotype was recovered from a person aged 18-65 years who received the Ad26.COV2.S COVID-19 vaccine or a placebo.

This chain's CDR3 is CASSYGAGGYNTEAFF. CDR3 coding DNA: TGTGCCAGCAGTTACGGGGCAGGGGGCTATAACACTGAAGCTTTCTTT. This chain connects TRBV6-5 to TRBJ1-1; 8 bases are shared with TRBD1. Germline values: CDR1 MNHEY, CDR2 SVGAGI. The CDR3 length is 16 residues. The V gene end was trimmed by 2 bases and the J gene end by 2 bases; junction bases not matched to a gene: 7.